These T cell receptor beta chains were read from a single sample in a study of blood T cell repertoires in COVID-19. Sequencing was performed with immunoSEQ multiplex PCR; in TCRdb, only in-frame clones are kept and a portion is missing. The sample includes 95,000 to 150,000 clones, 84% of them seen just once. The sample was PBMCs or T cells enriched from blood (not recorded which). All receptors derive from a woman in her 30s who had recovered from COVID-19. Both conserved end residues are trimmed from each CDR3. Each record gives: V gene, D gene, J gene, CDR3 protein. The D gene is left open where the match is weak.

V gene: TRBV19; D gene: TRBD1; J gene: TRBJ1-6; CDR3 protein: ASSQPTGGNSPLH
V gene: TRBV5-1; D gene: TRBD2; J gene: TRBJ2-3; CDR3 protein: ATSKDGTSGTDTQY
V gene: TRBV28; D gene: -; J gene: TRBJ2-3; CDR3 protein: ASSPPGGTDTQY
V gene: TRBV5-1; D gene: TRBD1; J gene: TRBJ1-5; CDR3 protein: ASSLGGQGYNQPQH
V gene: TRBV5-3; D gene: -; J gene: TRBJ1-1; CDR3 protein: ARSLFGSGEAF
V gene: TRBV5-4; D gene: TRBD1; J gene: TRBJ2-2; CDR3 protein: AISSQGASRELF
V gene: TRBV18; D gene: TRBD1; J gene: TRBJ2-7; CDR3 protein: ASSLTTGQIYEQY
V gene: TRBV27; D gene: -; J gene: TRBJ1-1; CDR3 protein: ASSLSPNRATEAF
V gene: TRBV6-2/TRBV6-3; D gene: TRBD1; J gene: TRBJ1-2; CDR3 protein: ASSYSRTGGAYGYT
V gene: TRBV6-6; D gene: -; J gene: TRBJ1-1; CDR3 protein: ASSSAAVNTEAF
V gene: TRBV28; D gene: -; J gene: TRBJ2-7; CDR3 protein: ASSLMALSYEQY
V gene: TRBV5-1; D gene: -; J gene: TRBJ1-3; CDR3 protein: ASSLDRFSGNTIY
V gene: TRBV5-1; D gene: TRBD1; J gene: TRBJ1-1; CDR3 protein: ASSYRGILNTEAF
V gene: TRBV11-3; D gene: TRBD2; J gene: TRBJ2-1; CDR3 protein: ASSLGGLAGGNEQF
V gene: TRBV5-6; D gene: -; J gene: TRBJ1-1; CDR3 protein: ASSRGYPNEAF
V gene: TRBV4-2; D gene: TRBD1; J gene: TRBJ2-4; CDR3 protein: ASSQEQGAYGKNIQY
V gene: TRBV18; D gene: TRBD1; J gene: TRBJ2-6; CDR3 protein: ASSPPQGASGANVLT
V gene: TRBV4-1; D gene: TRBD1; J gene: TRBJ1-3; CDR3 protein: ASSQEGRGRRVGNTIY
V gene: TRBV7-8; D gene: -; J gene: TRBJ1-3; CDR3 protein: ASSLGGAGNTIY
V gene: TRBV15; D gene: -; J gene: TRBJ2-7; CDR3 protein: ATSRVGGEHEQY
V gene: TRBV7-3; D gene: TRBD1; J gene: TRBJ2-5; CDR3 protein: ASSSGQQETQY
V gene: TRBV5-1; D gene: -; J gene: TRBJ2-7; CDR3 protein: ASSLGHYSSYEQY
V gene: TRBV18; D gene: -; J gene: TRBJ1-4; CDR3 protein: ASSPWEGRNEKLF
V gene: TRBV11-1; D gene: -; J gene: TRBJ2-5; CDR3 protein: ASSLASGRETQY
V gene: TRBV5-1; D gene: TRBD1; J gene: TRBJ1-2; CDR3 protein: ASSWSGTDTYGYT
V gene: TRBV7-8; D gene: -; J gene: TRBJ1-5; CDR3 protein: ASSNREAQH
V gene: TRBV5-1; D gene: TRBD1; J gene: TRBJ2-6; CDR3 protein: ASSLQGVTGANVLT
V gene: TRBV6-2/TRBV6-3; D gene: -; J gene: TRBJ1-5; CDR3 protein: ASSLQGGNQPQH
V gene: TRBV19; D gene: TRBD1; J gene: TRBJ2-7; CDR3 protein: ASSAGRGQSNEQY
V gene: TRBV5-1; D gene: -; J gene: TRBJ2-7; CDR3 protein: ASRPGTSTYEQY
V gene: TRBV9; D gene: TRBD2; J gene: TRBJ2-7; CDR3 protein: ASSVGLAGSYEQY
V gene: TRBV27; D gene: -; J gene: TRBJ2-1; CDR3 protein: ASSWRGRHEQF
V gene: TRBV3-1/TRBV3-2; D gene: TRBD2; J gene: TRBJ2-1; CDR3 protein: ASSQSSGYNEQF
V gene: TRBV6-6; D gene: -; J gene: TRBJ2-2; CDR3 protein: ASGSGELF
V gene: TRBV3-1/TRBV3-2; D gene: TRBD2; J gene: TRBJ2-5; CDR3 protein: ASSLGLAGGLQETQY
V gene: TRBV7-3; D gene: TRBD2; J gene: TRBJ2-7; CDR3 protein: ASRDRLAALYEQY